What follows are 21 T cell receptor beta chains derived from one specimen sequenced in a study of radiation and T cells in renal cell carcinoma. This sample's treatment: 15 Gy SBRT to primary tumor, nephrectomy 4 weeks later. Profiling relied on immunoSEQ multiplex PCR, and the TCRdb table lists in-frame clones only, not all of them. The data show 15,000 to 20,000 clones, 45% to 70% seen once. The sequencing used tumor tissue, collected from a patient whose treatment included radiotherapy and nephrectomy. The receptors originated from a man aged 45-65 years with renal cell carcinoma.

The rearrangement links TRBV2 to TRBJ2-5; TRBD1 aligns across 8 bases. Germline V gene data show CDR1 as SNHLY and CDR2 as FYNNEI. The CDR3 has 12 amino acids. The ends lost 6 bases at V and 5 bases at J; junction bases unmatched: 2. For the CDR3, the DNA is TGTGCCAGCAGGGACAGGGCGGAGACCCAGTACTTC. Protein product: CASRDRAETQYF.

V usage is TRBV4-2 and J usage is TRBJ2-5; 7 positions match TRBD2. The CDR3 contains 17 residues. After removal of 5 bases from V and 0 bases from J, the junction contained 12 bases not matched to a gene. Germline V CDR1 and CDR2: LGHNA, YNFKEQ. The CDR3 spells CASSLAGAGLNQETQYF. CDR3 nucleotides: TGTGCCAGCAGCTTGGCCGGAGCGGGGCTGAACCAAGAGACCCAGTACTTC.

This clone was counted between two and nine times. The DNA for the CDR3 is TGTGCCAGCAGCTCCCGTCCGAACACTGAAGCTTTCTTT. It yields the protein CASSSRPNTEAFF. The rearrangement joins TRBV7-3 to TRBJ1-1; no definite D call. Trimming pared 4 bases from V and 1 base from J, leaving 7 bases between. The CDR3 has 13 amino acids. CDR1 is SGHTA, CDR2 FQGTGA, per germline.

The gene calls are TRBV27 and TRBJ2-3; 7 bases agree with TRBD2. The V gene end was trimmed by 4 bases and the J gene end by 4 bases; junction bases not matched to a gene: 5. Germline CDR1 reads MNHEY; CDR2 reads SMNVEV (reference sequence). The CDR3 length is 14 residues. The CDR3 DNA is TGTGCCAGCAGTTACGGGAGGTGGGCAGATACGCAGTATTTT. Amino acid sequence: CASSYGRWADTQYF.

This chain connects TRBV5-5 to TRBJ1-1, with D hard to call. CDR1 is SGHKS and CDR2 is YYEKEE in the germline V gene (reference sequence). V was cut by 0 bases and J by 6 bases, with 9 bases left in between. This CDR3 spans 13 amino acids. CDR3 protein: CASSLEVYSEAFF. The CDR3 coding sequence is TGTGCCAGCAGCTTGGAGGTGTACTCTGAAGCTTTCTTT.

J is TRBJ2-7 and V is TRBV6-5, with TRBD1 as a possible D gene (6 bases). The length of the CDR3 is 16 residues. The V gene lost 2 bases and the J gene lost 2 bases, with 16 bases spanning the gap. Germline loops: CDR1 MNHEY, CDR2 SVGAGI. The CDR3 DNA reads as TGTGCCAGCAGTTACGTGGCAGGGGCCTCCACCTACGAGCAGTACTTC. This codes for CASSYVAGASTYEQYF.

V is TRBV7-9 and J is TRBJ1-2, with TRBD1 as a possible D gene (5 bases). This CDR3 is 14 amino acids long. The V end lost 1 base, the J end lost 7 bases, and 13 bases lay between the germline ends. Per the germline V gene, CDR1 is SEHNR and CDR2 is FQNEAQ (reference sequence). The CDR3 loop reads CASSLGATRGGYTF. The CDR3 DNA reads as TGTGCCAGCAGCTTAGGGGCAACTAGGGGTGGCTACACCTTC.

The rearrangement uses TRBV4-1 and TRBJ1-1; 7 bases are a match to TRBD1. The CDR3 extends over 14 amino acids. CDR1 and CDR2 from the germline V gene are MGHRA and YSYEKL. The V segment lost 4 bases and the J segment 5 bases; nucleotides outside the gene matches: 7. This chain's CDR3 is CASSRRGQTTEAFF. CDR3 DNA sequence: TGCGCCAGCAGCCGTAGGGGACAGACAACTGAAGCTTTCTTT.

The rearrangement links TRBV5-6 to TRBJ2-7, with no clear D. Germline-derived CDR1 and CDR2 are SGHDT and YYEEEE. V lost 4 bases and J 3 bases, leaving 14 bases between the germline ends. This CDR3 region has 14 residues. The CDR3 region has the DNA TGTGCCAGCAGCCCGGGTGCAGGAATCTACGAGCAGTACTTC. As protein: CASSPGAGIYEQYF.

The chain uses TRBV5-5 and TRBJ2-7; no clear D. Deletions cut 2 bases from V and 0 bases from J, with 9 bases between. CDR1 and CDR2 (germline): SGHKS, YYEKEE (reference sequence). This CDR3 spans 14 amino acids. The CDR3 sequence is CASSFLAPSYEQYF. Here the CDR3 DNA reads TGTGCCAGCAGCTTTTTAGCCCCCTCCTACGAGCAGTACTTC.

V gene TRBV7-6 combines with J gene TRBJ2-7, with 8 bases matching TRBD2. Germline values: CDR1 SGHVS, CDR2 FNYEAQ. The CDR3 sequence is 13 residues long. The trim removed 4 bases at V and 3 bases at J, leaving 2 bases unmatched. CDR3 loop: CASSSTSGYEQYF. CDR3 coding DNA: TGTGCCAGCAGCTCTACTAGCGGCTACGAGCAGTACTTC. Complete variable domain (other parts from reference TRBV7-6 and TRBJ2-7): GAGVSQSPRYKVTKRGQDVALRCDPISGHVSLYWYRQALGQGPEFLTYFNYEAQQDKSGLPNDRFSAERPEGSISTLTIQRTEQRDSAMYRCASSSTSGYEQYFGPGTRLTVT.

V is TRBV5-8 and J is TRBJ1-5; the D is unclear. CDR1 is SGHTS, CDR2 YDEGEE, per germline. Trimming took off 3 bases at V and 3 bases at J, with 10 bases between the two ends. The length of the CDR3 is 14 residues. CDR3 bases: TGTGCCAGCAGCTCCAGACAAATCAATCAGCCCCAGCATTTT. It encodes CASSSRQINQPQHF.

This clone was recorded a few times. The J gene is TRBJ2-2, the V gene TRBV6-1; TRBD2 might be the D (5 bases). Trimming pared 7 bases from V and 5 bases from J, leaving 14 bases between. The CDR3 consists of 14 residues. Germline V gives CDR1 MNHNS, CDR2 SASEGT. The CDR3, as DNA: TGTGCCAGCAATCTGCGGGTACTAACCGGGGAGCTGTTTTTT. It yields the protein CASNLRVLTGELFF.

This sequence joins TRBV28 and TRBJ2-1; 8 bases are shared with TRBD2. Unmatched junction bases numbered 14, after V lost 8 bases and J lost 8 bases. The CDR3 loop spans 15 amino acids. Germline CDR1 and CDR2: MDHEN and SYDVKM. CDR3 sequence (DNA): TGTGCCAGCGCCTCCCTAGGGACTAGTAACTATGAGCAGTTCTTC. This gives the protein CASASLGTSNYEQFF.

The V call is TRBV5-1, the J call TRBJ2-7; possible D gene TRBD1, 5 bases. The V gene lost 3 bases and the J gene lost 7 bases, with 11 bases spanning the gap. The CDR3 contains 12 residues. Germline V gene lookup returns CDR1 SGHRS and CDR2 YFSETQ. The CDR3 sequence is CASSWSGREQYF. The CDR3 DNA sequence: TGCGCCAGCAGCTGGTCAGGGCGGGAGCAGTACTTC.

By sample share, this clone is medium-sized. V is TRBV4-3 and J is TRBJ1-1; D perhaps matches TRBD1 (5 bases). Germline CDR1 and CDR2: LGHNA and YSLEER. Trimming pared 4 bases from V and 2 bases from J, leaving 17 bases between. The CDR3 spans 16 residues. In nucleotides, the CDR3 is TGCGCCAGCAGCCGAGGGGACCGGGAATATAACACTGAAGCTTTCTTT. Its protein is CASSRGDREYNTEAFF.

In this sample, this clone turned up a few times. V gene TRBV6-5 combines with J gene TRBJ2-7; 8 nucleotides align to TRBD1. This CDR3 is 15 amino acids long. The germline CDR1 and CDR2 sequences are MNHEY and SVGAGI. The J segment lost 1 base and the V segment lost 6 bases, leaving 8 bases of the junction unmatched. This CDR3 reads CASRQDRGSSYEQYF. As DNA, the CDR3 is TGTGCCAGCAGACAAGACAGGGGTAGTTCCTACGAGCAGTACTTC.

The chain is built from TRBV25-1 and TRBJ1-2; D is perhaps TRBD1 (5 bases). Germline V lookup: CDR1 MGHDK, CDR2 SYGVNS. The CDR3 spans 13 residues. The V and J ends lost 2 bases and 4 bases respectively, with 8 bases between them. In DNA, the CDR3 is TGTGCCAGCAGTGAAGGGGCTCTCTATGGCTACACCTTC. It specifies CASSEGALYGYTF.

The V gene is TRBV2, the J gene TRBJ1-2; D not resolved. There are 13 residues in the CDR3. The V gene lost 4 bases and the J gene lost 8 bases, with 14 bases spanning the gap. The germline CDR1 and CDR2 sequences are SNHLY and FYNNEI. The chain's CDR3 is CASSVKGDDGYTF. In DNA form, the CDR3 reads TGTGCCAGCAGTGTGAAAGGAGATGACGGCTACACCTTC.

The J gene is TRBJ2-7, the V gene TRBV19; D may be TRBD1 (6 bases). This CDR3 region has 14 residues. Trimming took off 5 bases at V and 0 bases at J, with 11 bases between the two ends. Germline-derived CDR1 and CDR2 are LNHDA and SQIVND (reference sequence). The CDR3: CASSGDTASYEQYF. CDR3 in DNA: TGTGCCAGTAGTGGGGACACGGCCTCCTACGAGCAGTACTTC. Supplemented by reference TRBV19 and TRBJ2-7, the full variable domain reads DGGITQSPKYLFRKEGQNVTLSCEQNLNHDAMYWYRQDPGQGLRLIYYSQIVNDFQKGDIAEGYSVSREKKESFPLTVTSAQKNPTAFYLCASSGDTASYEQYFGPGTRLTVT.

The chain joins TRBV2 to TRBJ2-6; D not resolved. V was cut by 8 bases and J by 0 bases, with 11 bases left in between. Per germline, CDR1 SNHLY and CDR2 FYNNEI. The CDR3 runs 15 residues. CDR3 sequence: CASAFGFSGANVLTF. The CDR3 DNA reads TGTGCCAGCGCGTTCGGTTTCTCTGGGGCCAACGTCCTGACTTTC.